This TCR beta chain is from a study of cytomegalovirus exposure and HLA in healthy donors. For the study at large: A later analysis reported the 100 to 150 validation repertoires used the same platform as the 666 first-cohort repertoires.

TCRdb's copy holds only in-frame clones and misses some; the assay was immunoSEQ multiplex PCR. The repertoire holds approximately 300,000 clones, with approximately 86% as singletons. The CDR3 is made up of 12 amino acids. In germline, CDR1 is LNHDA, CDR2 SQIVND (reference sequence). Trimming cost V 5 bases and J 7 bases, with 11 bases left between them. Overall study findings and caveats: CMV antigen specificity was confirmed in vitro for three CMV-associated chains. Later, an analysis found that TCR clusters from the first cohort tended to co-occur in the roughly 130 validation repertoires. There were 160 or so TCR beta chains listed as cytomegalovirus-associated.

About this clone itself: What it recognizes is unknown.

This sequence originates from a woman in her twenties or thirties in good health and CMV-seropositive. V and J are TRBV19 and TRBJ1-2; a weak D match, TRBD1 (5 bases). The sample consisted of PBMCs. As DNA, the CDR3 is TGTGCCAGTAGTCCAGGGATCTCTGGCTACACCTTC. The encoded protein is CASSPGISGYTF.